The T cell receptor beta chain described here comes from a study of CD8 T cells in ankylosing spondylitis. Making the TCR beta libraries involved quantitative 5'-RACE with molecular barcodes. TCRdb independently ran MiXCR on the 5' RACE reads; one entry per CDR3 protein. The sample gives 750,000 to 850,000 distinct CDR3 sequences, approximately 12% of which show up once; approximately 0.5% is in the top ten. CDR1 is ENHRY and CDR2 is SYGVKD in the germline V gene. There are 13 residues in the CDR3. V shed 8 bases, J shed 2 bases, and the junction held 1 base outside the gene matches. As for this clonotype: What it binds is unknown.

Study-wide findings and caveats: The clones that were linked to disease were reported to be significantly enriched in matched synovial fluid samples from ankylosing spondylitis patients. The disease-linked clones had a CD8+ phenotype and low blood frequencies. Among TCR beta sequences, a motif of about 8 highly homologous variants appeared characteristic of ankylosing spondylitis blood. Previously reported in reactive arthritis synovial fluid and blood were some of the motif variants.

Sequenced sample: blood, either unsorted or a sorted T cell fraction (not recorded which). This sequence was found in a male donor with ankylosing spondylitis. The V call is TRBV10-3, the J call TRBJ2-1, with 9 nucleotides matching TRBD1. CDR3 amino acids: CAIGDRAYNEQFF. In DNA, the CDR3 is TGTGCCATCGGGGACAGGGCCTACAATGAGCAGTTCTTC.